The 25 T cell receptor beta chains below all came from one sample that was sequenced in a study of early T cells in non-severe SARS-CoV-2 infection. TCRdb independently ran MiXCR on the 5' RACE reads; one entry per CDR3 protein. The sample lists 50,000 to 70,000 distinct CDR3 sequences, approximately 5.9% seen once, with 3.4% in the top ten. The sample was whole blood, taken at baseline. The receptors originated from an adult who was a healthcare worker with PCR-confirmed SARS-CoV-2 infection or an uninfected control (not recorded which).

This clonotype was picked up a small number of times. The chain is built from TRBV6-5 and TRBJ2-7; 7 bases are shared with TRBD1. CDR1 and CDR2 from the germline V gene are MNHEY and SVGAGI. The CDR3 extends over 13 amino acids. The ends lost 6 bases at V and 4 bases at J; junction bases unmatched: 6. CDR3 coding DNA: TGTGCCAGCAGACCTGGGACAGTATACGAGCAGTACTTC. Protein product: CASRPGTVYEQYF.

This clonotype has a handful of counts. The rearrangement uses TRBV20-1 and TRBJ2-3; perhaps TRBD1 as D (5 bases). The CDR3 spans 14 residues. V lost 6 bases and J 3 bases, leaving 16 bases between the germline ends. Germline V lookup: CDR1 DFQATT, CDR2 SNEGSKA (reference sequence). The CDR3 DNA reads TGCAGTGCCTTAGGCAGGGTTTGGACAGATACGCAGTATTTT. Protein: CSALGRVWTDTQYF.

Many counts were recorded for this clonotype. The chain is built from TRBV6-2 or TRBV6-3 and TRBJ1-1; 9 bases match TRBD1. The germline V gene has CDR1 MNHEY and CDR2 SVGEGT. V lost 6 bases to trimming and J lost 5 bases; unmatched junction nucleotides: 7. The CDR3 sequence is 14 residues long. The CDR3 sequence: CASSPGTGRTEAFF. The CDR3 DNA reads as TGTGCCAGCAGCCCCGGGACAGGGAGGACTGAAGCTTTCTTT.

This clonotype was counted between two and nine times. The chain recombines TRBV7-9 with TRBJ2-1; a possible D gene is TRBD1 (6 bases). CDR3 length equals 15 residues. Trimming took off 4 bases at V and 0 bases at J, with 10 bases between the two ends. CDR1 SEHNR and CDR2 FQNEAQ come from the germline V gene (reference sequence). The CDR3: CASSSRDTSYNEQFF. CDR3 nucleotides: TGTGCCAGCAGCTCACGGGACACCTCCTACAATGAGCAGTTCTTC. The whole variable domain, remainder taken from reference TRBV7-9 and TRBJ2-1, is DTGVSQNPRHKITKRGQNVTFRCDPISEHNRLYWYRQTLGQGPEFLTYFQNEAQLEKSRLLSDRFSAERPKGSFSTLEIQRTEQGDSAMYLCASSSRDTSYNEQFFGPGTRLTVL.

Turning to this clonotype: A much more abundant neighbour one base away suggests this may be a read error. The rearrangement links TRBV28 to TRBJ2-7; weak D call: TRBD2 (5 bases). The CDR3 covers 17 residues. CDR1 and CDR2 from the germline V gene are MDHEN and SYDVKM. In nucleotides, the CDR3 is TGTGTCAGCAGCCCAGCGAGGGTAGCCACGAAGTCCTACGAGCAGTACTTC. Residues: CVSSPARVATKSYEQYF. The complete variable domain, with remaining parts taken from reference TRBV28 and TRBJ2-7, reads DVKVTQSSRYLVKRTGEKVFLECVQDMDHENMFWYRQDPGLGLRLIYFSYDVKMKEKGDIPEGYSVSREKKERFSLILESASTNQTSMYLCVSSPARVATKSYEQYFGPGTRLTVT.

This clonotype was observed many times. The rearrangement joins TRBV29-1 to TRBJ2-3; weak D call: TRBD2 (5 bases). The germline V and J ends were trimmed by 3 bases and 0 bases, with 7 bases remaining between them. The CDR3 has 13 residues. Germline CDR1 and CDR2: SQVTM and ANQGSEA. The CDR3 protein is CSVDGKSTDTQYF. CDR3 sequence (DNA): TGCAGCGTTGACGGGAAAAGCACAGATACGCAGTATTTT.

The sample holds many counts of this clonotype. The chain uses TRBV20-1 and TRBJ1-2; D is undetermined. Germline V gene lookup returns CDR1 DFQATT and CDR2 SNEGSKA (reference sequence). Trimming took 1 base from V and 2 from J, leaving 11 bases between them. CDR3 size: 14 residues. CDR3 bases: TGCAGTGCTAGAGGGGCAGGTGGCAACTATGGCTACACCTTC. Translated, it gives CSARGAGGNYGYTF.

The J gene is TRBJ1-6, the V gene TRBV7-3; 8 positions match TRBD1. Germline V lookup: CDR1 SGHTA, CDR2 FQGTGA. The V gene end was trimmed by 6 bases and the J gene end by 15 bases; junction bases not matched to a gene: 10. This CDR3 region has 13 residues. CDR3 protein: CASSLTQGARLHF. In nucleotides, the CDR3 is TGTGCCAGCAGTCTCACTCAGGGGGCGCGCCTCCACTTT.

This clonotype was seen a few times. This chain's CDR3 is CASSWTGTNEQYF. CDR3 in DNA: TGTGCCAGCAGCTGGACAGGGACCAACGAGCAGTACTTC. The rearrangement uses TRBV28 and TRBJ2-7; 8 bases agree with TRBD1. After removal of 6 bases from V and 5 bases from J, the junction contained 6 bases not matched to a gene. CDR1 is MDHEN and CDR2 is SYDVKM in the germline V gene. This CDR3 region has 13 residues.

This clonotype showed up just once. The chain is built from TRBV10-2 and TRBJ1-6; D not resolved. Trimming shortened V by 2 bases and J by 6 bases, and 5 bases separated the two germline ends. CDR3 size: 13 residues. CDR1 is WSHSY and CDR2 is SAAADI in the germline V gene. CDR3 sequence (DNA): TGCGCCAGCAGTGAGCCAGCTAATTCACCCCTCCACTTT. It specifies CASSEPANSPLHF.

The CDR3 loop is CATSDDRERVADTQYF. The CDR3 DNA sequence: TGTGCCACCAGTGATGACAGGGAAAGGGTCGCAGATACGCAGTATTTT. The chain is built from TRBV24-1 and TRBJ2-3, with 7 positions matching TRBD1. The germline V gene encodes CDR1 KGHDR and CDR2 SFDVKD. The CDR3 extends over 16 amino acids. Unmatched junction bases numbered 9, after V lost 3 bases and J lost 4 bases.

This clonotype was seen ten or more times. V gene TRBV20-1 combines with J gene TRBJ2-2; 9 bases are shared with TRBD1. Germline trimming cut 3 bases from V and 1 base from J; bases unmatched to any gene: 6. The length of the CDR3 is 16 residues. Per the germline V gene, CDR1 is DFQATT and CDR2 is SNEGSKA (reference sequence). The CDR3 reads CSASRDRAVNTGELFF. CDR3 in DNA: TGCAGTGCTAGCCGGGACAGGGCCGTGAACACCGGGGAGCTGTTTTTT.

This clonotype was found a few times. The chain joins TRBV7-6 to TRBJ2-1; D is tentatively TRBD1 or TRBD2 (5 bases each). The CDR3 is 15 amino acids. Germline lookup yields CDR1 SGHVS and CDR2 FNYEAQ. Trimming left V 5 bases short and J 0 bases short, with 11 bases between. CDR3 DNA: TGTGCCAGCAGCCGAAGTGGGACCTCCTACAATGAGCAGTTCTTC. Protein: CASSRSGTSYNEQFF.

This clonotype was counted at least ten times. The V and J genes are TRBV3-1 and TRBJ2-7; D assignment may be TRBD1 or TRBD2 (6 bases each). Germline assignment: CDR1 LGHDT and CDR2 YNNKEL (reference sequence). This CDR3 contains 19 residues. The V gene lost 1 base and the J gene lost 1 base, with 23 bases spanning the gap. The DNA of the CDR3 is TGTGCCAGCAGCCAAGTCACCCCCACGGGGGCTAGCGCATCCTACGAGCAGTACTTC. Amino acid sequence: CASSQVTPTGASASYEQYF.

Within the sample, this clonotype is medium-sized. This chain links TRBV27 with TRBJ1-5; the match to TRBD1 covers 9 bases. The CDR3 is made up of 17 amino acids. Germline V gene sequence: CDR1 MNHEY, CDR2 SMNVEV (reference sequence). Trimming cost V 0 bases and J 0 bases; bases outside gene matches: 3. The CDR3 sequence: CASSLSTGQGSNQPQHF. CDR3 coding DNA: TGTGCCAGCAGTTTATCTACGGGACAGGGTAGCAATCAGCCCCAGCATTTT.

This clonotype was seen many times. This chain links TRBV7-3 with TRBJ1-2; no clear D gene. V lost 2 bases, J lost 6 bases, and 7 bases lay in between. CDR1 SGHTA and CDR2 FQGTGA come from the germline V gene. This CDR3 is built from 12 residues. The CDR3 nucleotides are TGTGCCAGCAGCTTAGAGGGAAATGGCTACACCTTC. Translation: CASSLEGNGYTF.

This clonotype was recorded at least ten times. The chain links TRBV28 to TRBJ2-3; no reliable D call. Germline V gene data show CDR1 as MDHEN and CDR2 as SYDVKM. This CDR3 comprises 14 residues. The V end lost 3 bases, the J end lost 2 bases, and 9 bases lay between the germline ends. The CDR3 nucleotides read TGTGCCAGCAGTTTCGGTCCGTTCACAGATACGCAGTATTTT. As protein: CASSFGPFTDTQYF.

This rearrangement joins TRBV27 to TRBJ1-2; maybe TRBD1 (5 bases). V was shortened by 5 bases and J by 0 bases, with 10 bases between the two germline ends. The CDR3 contains 14 residues. Germline values: CDR1 MNHEY, CDR2 SMNVEV (reference sequence). Written as DNA, the CDR3 is TGTGCCAGCAGTCTCCGGGGGTCTAACTATGGCTACACCTTC. This sequence encodes CASSLRGSNYGYTF.

This clonotype turned up a few times. V gene TRBV27 combines with J gene TRBJ2-7, with 13 bases identical to TRBD2. This CDR3 is built from 17 residues. The ends lost 8 bases at V and 4 bases at J; junction bases unmatched: 14. Germline V lookup: CDR1 MNHEY, CDR2 SMNVEV (reference sequence). The DNA for the CDR3 is TGTGCCAGCGGCGGACTAGCGGGAGTCCAAAAGGGTTACGAGCAGTACTTC. This gives the protein CASGGLAGVQKGYEQYF.

This clonotype was picked up a small number of times. The chain is built from TRBV3-1 and TRBJ2-7, with TRBD1 matching 7 bases. Germline trimming cut 4 bases from V and 2 bases from J; bases unmatched to any gene: 5. Germline V lookup: CDR1 LGHDT, CDR2 YNNKEL (reference sequence). This CDR3 has 14 residues. The CDR3 DNA reads TGTGCCAGCAGCCGGACAGGCACTACCTACGAGCAGTACTTC. It specifies CASSRTGTTYEQYF.

The chain uses TRBV29-1 and TRBJ1-1; D call uncertain. V shed 4 bases and J shed 4 bases, with 16 bases lying between them. The length of the CDR3 is 14 residues. From germline, CDR1 is SQVTM and CDR2 ANQGSEA. The CDR3 sequence is CSVGAGVISTEAFF. The CDR3 DNA sequence: TGCAGCGTTGGGGCTGGGGTGATATCCACTGAAGCTTTCTTT.

This rearrangement joins TRBV9 to TRBJ1-3, with D perhaps TRBD1 (6 bases). With 3 bases removed from V and 0 bases from J, the gap between germline ends came to 10 bases. The CDR3 has 15 residues. Germline lookup yields CDR1 SGDLS and CDR2 YYNGEE. The DNA of the CDR3 is TGTGCCAGCAGCGCCCTACAGGGCTCTGGAAACACCATATATTTT. Translating gives CASSALQGSGNTIYF.

This clonotype was picked up many times. This chain connects TRBV2 to TRBJ1-6; perhaps TRBD1 as D (6 bases). Germline V lookup: CDR1 SNHLY, CDR2 FYNNEI. The CDR3 contains 15 residues. The V gene lost 2 bases and the J gene lost 7 bases, with 12 bases spanning the gap. CDR3 DNA: TGTGCCAGCAGTGAAACGGACAGAAAGAATTCACCCCTCCACTTT. Its translation is CASSETDRKNSPLHF.

In this sample, this clonotype turned up a few times. One end of the junction does not line up with germline, which may come from a read error. V and J are TRBV10-3 and TRBJ2-7; TRBD1 matches at 9 bases. Germline lookup yields CDR1 ENHRY and CDR2 SYGVKD. CDR3 length: 15 amino acids. This CDR3 reads CANRPDRGRVYKQYF. CDR3 nucleotides: TGTGCCAACCGCCCTGACAGGGGGAGGGTCTACAAGCAGTACTTC.

There are a few counts of this clonotype. The chain couples TRBV6-1 to TRBJ2-3; D may be TRBD1 or TRBD2 (6 bases each). Germline V gene lookup returns CDR1 MNHNS and CDR2 SASEGT. V lost 5 bases, J lost 1 base, and 16 bases lay in between. The length of the CDR3 is 16 residues. CDR3 protein: CASSPKGGHGTDTQYF. As DNA, the CDR3 is TGTGCCAGCAGTCCCAAGGGGGGACATGGCACAGATACGCAGTATTTT.